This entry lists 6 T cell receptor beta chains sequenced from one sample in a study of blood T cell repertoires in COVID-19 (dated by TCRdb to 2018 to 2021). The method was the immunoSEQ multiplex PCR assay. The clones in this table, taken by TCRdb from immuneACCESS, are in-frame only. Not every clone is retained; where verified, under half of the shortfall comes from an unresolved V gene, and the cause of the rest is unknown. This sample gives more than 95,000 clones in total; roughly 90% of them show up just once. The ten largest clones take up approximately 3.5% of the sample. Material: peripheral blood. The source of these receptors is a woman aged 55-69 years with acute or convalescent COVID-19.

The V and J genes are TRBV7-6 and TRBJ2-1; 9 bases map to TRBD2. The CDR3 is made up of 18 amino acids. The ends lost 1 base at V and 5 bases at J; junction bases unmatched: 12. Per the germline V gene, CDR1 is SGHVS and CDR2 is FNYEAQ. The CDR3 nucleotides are TGTGCCAGCAGCTTAGTGGTCAGCGGGAGGAGTCTGAACAATGAGCAGTTCTTC. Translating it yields CASSLVVSGRSLNNEQFF.

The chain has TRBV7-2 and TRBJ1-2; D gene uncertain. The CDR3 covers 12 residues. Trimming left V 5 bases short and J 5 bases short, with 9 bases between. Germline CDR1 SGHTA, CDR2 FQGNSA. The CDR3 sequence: CASSPFGYGYTF. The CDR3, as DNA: TGTGCCAGCAGCCCCTTCGGGTATGGCTACACCTTC.

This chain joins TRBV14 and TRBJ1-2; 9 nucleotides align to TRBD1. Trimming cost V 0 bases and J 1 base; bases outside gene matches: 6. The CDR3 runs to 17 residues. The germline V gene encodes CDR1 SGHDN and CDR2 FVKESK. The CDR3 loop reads CASSQDLGTGFNYGYTF. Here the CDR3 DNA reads TGTGCCAGCAGCCAAGATTTGGGGACAGGGTTTAACTATGGCTACACCTTC.

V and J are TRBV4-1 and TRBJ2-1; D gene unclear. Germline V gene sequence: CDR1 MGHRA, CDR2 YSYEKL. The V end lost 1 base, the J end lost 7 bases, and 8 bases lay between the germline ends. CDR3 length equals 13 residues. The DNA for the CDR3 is TGCGCCAGCAGCCAAGGACTGTCGAATGAGCAGTTCTTC. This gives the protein CASSQGLSNEQFF.

CDR3 sequence: CACTKGGRATGELFF. CDR3 nucleotide sequence: TGTGCCTGCACAAAAGGAGGGAGGGCCACCGGGGAGCTGTTTTTT. This chain links TRBV30 with TRBJ2-2, with 7 bases aligning to TRBD2. Trimming removed 6 bases from V and 4 bases from J; junction bases left unmatched: 11. Germline CDR1 is GTSNPN and CDR2 is SVGIG (reference sequence). The CDR3 contains 15 residues.

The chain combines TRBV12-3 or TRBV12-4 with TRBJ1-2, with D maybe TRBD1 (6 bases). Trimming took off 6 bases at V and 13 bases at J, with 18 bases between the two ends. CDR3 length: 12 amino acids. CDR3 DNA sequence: TGTGCCAGCAGGGGGGGGCCGGGGATCTGCACCTTC. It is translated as CASRGGPGICTF.